The source of this T cell receptor beta chain is a study of cytomegalovirus exposure and HLA in healthy donors. Primers: 60 Vbeta forward and 13 Jbeta reverse. In the original processing: An analysis performed later counted 74 million or so unique TCR beta chains (roughly 10 million of them shared). The table came from immunoSEQ multiplex PCR; TCRdb's copy has only in-frame clones and leaves some out. For V, J and clone size, that table is used; D and trimming come from the DNA. The table shows approximately 200,000 clones, with more than 70% occurring only once. The sequence was collected from a human donor in good health. The sequenced sample consisted of PBMCs.

CDR3 amino acids: CAISGLARGHEQFF. For the CDR3, the DNA is TGTGCCATCAGCGGACTAGCGAGGGGGCATGAGCAGTTCTTC. V usage is TRBV10-3 and J usage is TRBJ2-1, with TRBD2 matching over 9 bases. This CDR3 is built from 14 residues. Trimming took 6 bases from V and 8 from J; bases not matched to a gene: 8. Germline loops: CDR1 ENHRY, CDR2 SYGVKD.